This passage covers 22 T cell receptor beta chains from one sample sequenced in a study of OX40 agonist ivuxolimab in advanced cancers. Profiling relied on immunoSEQ multiplex PCR, and the TCRdb table lists in-frame clones only, not all of them. The data show 70,000 to 80,000 clones, about nine tenths seen once. The material was CD4+ or CD8+ T cells sorted from blood, obtained in a trial of the OX40 agonist ivuxolimab. Source of these receptors: an adult with an advanced solid tumor such as melanoma, head and neck, liver or kidney cancer.

The chain carries TRBV7-2 and TRBJ1-2; D is possibly TRBD1 (6 bases). Germline V gives CDR1 SGHTA, CDR2 FQGNSA. The CDR3 sequence is 14 residues long. Between the trimmed V and J ends, which lost 5 bases and 2 bases, there was a span of 12 bases. CDR3 in DNA: TGTGCCAGCAGCCCTCGGGACAAGAACTATGGCTACACCTTC. Amino acid sequence: CASSPRDKNYGYTF.

The chain links TRBV30 to TRBJ2-7, with 8 bases fitting TRBD1. CDR1 and CDR2 (germline): GTSNPN, SVGIG (reference sequence). The CDR3 is made up of 12 amino acids. V was clipped by 0 bases and J by 6 bases; unmatched bases: 1. This CDR3 reads CAWSVTGGEQYF. In DNA, the CDR3 is TGTGCCTGGAGTGTAACAGGGGGCGAGCAGTACTTC.

This chain links TRBV5-4 with TRBJ2-7; D perhaps matches TRBD2 (6 bases). The V end lost 6 bases, the J end lost 1 base, and 23 bases lay between the germline ends. Germline V lookup: CDR1 SGHNT, CDR2 YYREEE (reference sequence). This CDR3 comprises 17 residues. CDR3 nucleotide sequence: TGTGCCAGCAACTCCGGGACTCCACCCGGCGGGTCCTACGAGCAGTACTTC. Its translation is CASNSGTPPGGSYEQYF.

V usage is TRBV7-9 and J usage is TRBJ1-2; 7 bases agree with TRBD1. Trimming at V came to 5 bases and at J to 1 base, leaving 10 bases not matched to a gene. Germline assignment: CDR1 SEHNR and CDR2 FQNEAQ (reference sequence). The length of the CDR3 is 16 residues. The CDR3, as DNA: TGTGCCAGCAGCCCTCTCACTCGGGACAGTAACTATGGCTACACCTTC. Protein product: CASSPLTRDSNYGYTF.

The J gene is TRBJ1-3, the V gene TRBV30; D is unclear. Trimming removed 3 bases at V and 3 bases at J, with 3 bases between. CDR3 length: 11 residues. Germline V gene sequence: CDR1 GTSNPN, CDR2 SVGIG (reference sequence). CDR3 coding DNA: TGTGCCTGGAGAAGTGGAAACACCATATATTTT. The encoded protein is CAWRSGNTIYF.

The chain combines TRBV11-2 with TRBJ2-1; D is undetermined. This CDR3 has 17 residues. Germline-derived CDR1 and CDR2 are SGHAT and FQNNGV. V dropped 1 base and J dropped 5 bases, with 18 bases sitting between them. The CDR3 loop reads CASSLARLGWYNNEQFF. The CDR3 DNA sequence: TGTGCCAGCAGCTTAGCCCGGCTGGGGTGGTATAACAATGAGCAGTTCTTC.

In this sample, this clone turned up once. The chain employs TRBV5-1 and TRBJ1-5, with D uncertain. V dropped 1 base and J dropped 5 bases, with 7 bases sitting between them. Per germline, CDR1 SGHRS and CDR2 YFSETQ. The CDR3 length is 13 residues. The CDR3 here is CASSLYGDQPQHF. Written as DNA, the CDR3 is TGCGCCAGCAGCTTGTACGGGGATCAGCCCCAGCATTTT.

CDR3 region: CASSDPETDRGRLRGSFF. The DNA for the CDR3 is TGTGCCAGCAGTGACCCCGAAACCGACAGGGGACGACTCCGGGGTTCGTTCTTC. This sequence joins TRBV6-4 and TRBJ2-1, with 8 bases identical to TRBD1. The CDR3 contains 18 residues. Germline-derived CDR1 and CDR2 are MRHNA and SNTAGT. Trimming cost V 2 bases and J 15 bases; bases outside gene matches: 24.

This chain joins TRBV11-2 and TRBJ1-4; 7 nucleotides line up with TRBD1. CDR1 SGHAT and CDR2 FQNNGV come from the germline V gene. V lost 5 bases to trimming and J lost 5 bases; unmatched junction nucleotides: 5. The CDR3 spans 14 residues. In DNA, the CDR3 is TGTGCCAGCAGCCCAGGACAGGTGAATGAAAAACTGTTTTTT. Translated, it gives CASSPGQVNEKLFF. Looking up the rest from reference TRBV11-2 and TRBJ1-4 gives the full variable domain: EAGVAQSPRYKIIEKRQSVAFWCNPISGHATLYWYQQILGQGPKLLIQFQNNGVVDDSQLPKDRFSAERLKGVDSTLKIQPAKLEDSAVYLCASSPGQVNEKLFFGSGTQLSVL.

V usage is TRBV10-3 and J usage is TRBJ2-3; 10 bases fit TRBD2. CDR1 is ENHRY and CDR2 is SYGVKD in the germline V gene. The J segment lost 5 bases and the V segment lost 4 bases, leaving 3 bases of the junction unmatched. The CDR3 covers 14 residues. The CDR3 region is CAISVLAGVDTQYF. CDR3 bases: TGTGCCATCAGTGTCCTAGCGGGGGTAGATACGCAGTATTTT.

CDR3 sequence reads: CASSLGAAVRETQYF. CDR3 in DNA: TGTGCCAGCAGCTTAGGGGCAGCCGTCCGGGAGACCCAGTACTTC. The gene calls are TRBV7-9 and TRBJ2-5; D remains ambiguous. This CDR3 spans 15 amino acids. With 1 base removed from V and 5 bases from J, the gap between germline ends came to 14 bases. CDR1 and CDR2 from the germline V gene are SEHNR and FQNEAQ (reference sequence).

The J gene is TRBJ2-7, the V gene TRBV2; D remains ambiguous. This CDR3 region has 13 residues. V lost 7 bases to trimming and J lost 3 bases, with 13 bases between them. Germline V gene lookup returns CDR1 SNHLY and CDR2 FYNNEI. The CDR3 nucleotides are TGTGCCAGCAAAGAAACCTACCTCTACGAGCAGTACTTC. This translates into CASKETYLYEQYF.

About this clone: Other DNA sequences in the sample encode the same CDR3. V and J are TRBV7-9 and TRBJ1-5; the D gene is possibly TRBD1 (6 bases). From germline, CDR1 is SEHNR and CDR2 FQNEAQ (reference sequence). The CDR3 length is 15 residues. The V and J ends lost 1 base and 7 bases respectively, with 14 bases between them. The CDR3 nucleotides read TGTGCCAGCAGCTTAGGTGGGGGGAGGGGGCAGCCCCAGCATTTT. Translation: CASSLGGGRGQPQHF.

The chain carries TRBV19 and TRBJ1-3, with D possibly matching TRBD1 (5 bases). The length of the CDR3 is 14 residues. The germline gives CDR1 LNHDA, CDR2 SQIVND (reference sequence). The V end lost 5 bases, the J end lost 4 bases, and 12 bases lay between the germline ends. CDR3 loop: CASSSGLRGNTIYF. DNA for the CDR3: TGTGCCAGTAGTTCGGGACTCCGCGGAAACACCATATATTTT.

This chain connects TRBV5-5 to TRBJ1-5, with 9 bases aligning to TRBD1. The V gene end was trimmed by 4 bases and the J gene end by 7 bases; junction bases not matched to a gene: 18. Germline V gene lookup returns CDR1 SGHKS and CDR2 YYEKEE (reference sequence). The CDR3 has 18 residues. The CDR3 nucleotides are TGTGCCAGCAGCCCGAGGGTTATGGACAGGGGAACGGGACAGCCCCAGCATTTT. Its translation: CASSPRVMDRGTGQPQHF.

J is TRBJ2-7 and V is TRBV6-5, with D uncertain. This CDR3 spans 13 amino acids. V lost 7 bases and J 2 bases, leaving 12 bases between the germline ends. Germline CDR1 is MNHEY and CDR2 is SVGAGI. The CDR3 coding sequence is TGTGCCAGCAAAAACCCGGGCACCTACGAGCAGTACTTC. Translating gives CASKNPGTYEQYF.

With respect to this clone: An end of the junction does not agree with germline; a read error may underlie this. This sample also contains other DNA sequences that code for the same CDR3. The chain has TRBV6-1 and TRBJ1-5, with no clear D. This CDR3 is 10 amino acids long. Germline V lookup: CDR1 MNHNS, CDR2 SASEGT. CDR3 sequence: CASSGFRKHF. The CDR3 bases are TGTGCCAGTAGTGGATTCCGGAAGCATTTT.

The chain couples TRBV5-4 to TRBJ2-2; no definite D call. Trimming stripped 0 bases from V and 5 bases from J, with 8 bases between. The CDR3 sequence is 14 residues long. Germline CDR1 SGHNT, CDR2 YYREEE (reference sequence). CDR3 sequence: CASSLVGVTGELFF. CDR3 DNA: TGTGCCAGCAGCTTGGTTGGTGTTACCGGGGAGCTGTTTTTT.

This clone ranks as medium-sized. CDR3 nucleotides: TGCGCCAGCAGCCAGGGCTGGACAGGGGCTAACTATGGCTACACCTTC. This translates into CASSQGWTGANYGYTF. V is TRBV4-1 and J is TRBJ1-2; 9 bases agree with TRBD1. Germline lookup yields CDR1 MGHRA and CDR2 YSYEKL. V lost 3 bases to trimming and J lost 0 bases; unmatched junction nucleotides: 5. The CDR3 length is 16 residues.

The genes are TRBV18 and TRBJ2-5; 7 bases are a match to TRBD1. CDR1 is KGHSH, CDR2 LQKENI, per germline. V shed 5 bases, J shed 0 bases, and the junction held 0 bases outside the gene matches. The CDR3 runs to 13 residues. The CDR3 protein is CASSDRDQETQYF. The CDR3 DNA reads as TGTGCCAGCTCAGACAGGGACCAAGAGACCCAGTACTTC.

This clone came up once. V gene TRBV7-3 combines with J gene TRBJ2-1, with 10 bases aligning to TRBD1. This CDR3 contains 16 residues. The V gene end was trimmed by 5 bases and the J gene end by 8 bases; junction bases not matched to a gene: 12. Germline CDR1 reads SGHTA; CDR2 reads FQGTGA. CDR3 protein: CASSPTAGTGVDEQFF. DNA of the CDR3: TGTGCCAGCAGCCCAACGGCCGGGACAGGGGTGGATGAGCAGTTCTTC. Looking up the rest from reference TRBV7-3 and TRBJ2-1 gives the full variable domain: GAGVSQTPSNKVTEKGKYVELRCDPISGHTALYWYRQSLGQGPEFLIYFQGTGAADDSGLPNDRFFAVRPEGSVSTLKIQRTERGDSAVYLCASSPTAGTGVDEQFFGPGTRLTVL.

The V and J genes are TRBV7-3 and TRBJ1-1; D perhaps matches TRBD1 (5 bases). Germline values: CDR1 SGHTA, CDR2 FQGTGA. Trimming removed 6 bases at V and 1 base at J, with 24 bases between. This CDR3 has 18 amino acids. CDR3 sequence: CASRVRGRQAKSNTEAFF. CDR3 DNA: TGTGCCAGCAGAGTAAGGGGCCGACAAGCGAAGTCGAACACTGAAGCTTTCTTT.